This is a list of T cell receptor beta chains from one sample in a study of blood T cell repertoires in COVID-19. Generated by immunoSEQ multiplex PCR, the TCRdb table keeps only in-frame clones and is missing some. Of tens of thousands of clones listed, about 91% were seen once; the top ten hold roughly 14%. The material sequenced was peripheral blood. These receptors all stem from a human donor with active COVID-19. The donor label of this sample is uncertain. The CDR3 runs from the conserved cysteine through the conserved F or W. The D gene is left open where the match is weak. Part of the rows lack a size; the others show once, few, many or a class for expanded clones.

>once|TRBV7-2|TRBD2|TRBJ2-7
TGTGCCAGCAGCTTAGGGGCGGGAGGTAATTTGGTGGGCTACGAGCAGTACTTC
CASSLGAGGNLVGYEQYF
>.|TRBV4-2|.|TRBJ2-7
TGTGCCAGCAGCCAAGAGGGAGCCCCCTACGAGCAGTACTTC
CASSQEGAPYEQYF
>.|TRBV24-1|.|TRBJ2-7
TGTGCCACCAGTGATTATGCCAGCTCCTACGAGCAGTACTTC
CATSDYASSYEQYF
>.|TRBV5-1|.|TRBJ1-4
TGCGCCAGCAGCTTGGTAGGCAGCGCAACTAATGAAAAACTGTTTTTT
CASSLVGSATNEKLFF
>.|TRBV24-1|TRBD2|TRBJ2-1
TGTGCCACCAGTGATTCCCTAGCGGGGGATTACAATGAGCAGTTCTTC
CATSDSLAGDYNEQFF
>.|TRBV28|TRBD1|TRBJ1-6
TGTGCCAGCAGGACGGGACAGTTGAATTCACCCCTCCACTTT
CASRTGQLNSPLHF
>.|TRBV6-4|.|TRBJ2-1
TGTGCCAGCAGTGACCAGGTCGGGGGCAATGAGCAGTTCTTC
CASSDQVGGNEQFF
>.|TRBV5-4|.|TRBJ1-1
TGTGCCAGCAGCTCCCGGGTGGGCACTGAAGCTTTCTTT
CASSSRVGTEAFF
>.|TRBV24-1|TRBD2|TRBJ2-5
TGTGCCACCAGTGATCTCCGCGGGGGGGTTGAGACCCAGTACTTC
CATSDLRGGVETQYF
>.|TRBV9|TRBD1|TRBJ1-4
TGTGCCAGCAGCGTTGGGACAGGGATCAATGAAAAACTGTTTTTT
CASSVGTGINEKLFF
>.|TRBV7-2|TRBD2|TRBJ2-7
TGTGCCAGCAGCTTTCTGGTCCTAGCGGGAAACGAGCAGTACTTC
CASSFLVLAGNEQYF
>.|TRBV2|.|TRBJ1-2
TGTGCCAGCAACCCCGACAGGAGTAACTATGGCTACACCTTC
CASNPDRSNYGYTF
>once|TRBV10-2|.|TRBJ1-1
TGCGCCAGCAGTCTACAGGGTTTTAAACCCACTGAAGCTTTCTTT
CASSLQGFKPTEAFF
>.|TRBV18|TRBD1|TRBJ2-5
TGTGCCAGCTCACCAATAGCCACAGGGGGAGAGACCCAGTACTTC
CASSPIATGGETQYF